This T cell receptor beta chain appears in the sequencing data of a study of human T cells and chemical hapten exposure. Comments on this clonotype: Its cognate antigen is unknown.

This CDR3 is built from 14 residues. The germline V gene encodes CDR1 LNHDA and CDR2 SQIVND (reference sequence). Trimming stripped 3 bases from V and 2 bases from J, with 8 bases between. Findings of the study overall: TCRs at a frequency above 1 in 1000 stayed unchanged with DPC sensitization.

Time point specified: healthy volunteer bleed at 2 weeks. Unfractionated whole blood yielded the extracted total RNA. In TCRdb, the RACE reads were re-called with MiXCR into one record per CDR3 protein. The data show approximately 97,000 distinct CDR3 sequences, roughly 8% seen once. Source material: whole blood. The TCR comes from a female donor in good health. Some clones in this sample may be carry-over from other donors' samples. This chain joins TRBV19 and TRBJ1-5; D gene unclear. The CDR3 DNA reads as TGTGCCAGTAGTATTTACATTGGCAATCAGCCCCAGCATTTT. Protein: CASSIYIGNQPQHF.